The sequence of this T cell receptor beta chain was determined in a study of T cell responses to AZD1222 COVID-19 vaccine. Study observations and caveats: Spike-specific TCR repertoires showed rising breadth and depth after two AZD1222 doses. Spike-spanning, vaccine-associated CD4 TCRs were dominant at 160-218 and 743-854. White British people made up most donors, females outnumbered males, and clonal diversity was possibly underestimated.

CDR1 is SGHVS, CDR2 FNYEAQ, per germline. The CDR3 has 16 residues. J lost 0 bases, V lost 2 bases, and 4 bases had no gene match. Repertoires were generated with immunoSEQ multiplex PCR, while TCRdb's copy carries only in-frame clones and drops some. The sample includes roughly 140,000 clones, about nine tenths of them seen just once. Concerning this clone itself: The target antigen is unknown.

The chain couples TRBV7-6 to TRBJ1-3; the match to TRBD1 covers 7 bases. The source is an adult in good health. Here the sequenced sample was peripheral blood, taken on day 0 of MenACWY control vaccination. The CDR3 sequence: CASSLRGGPSGNTIYF. Written as DNA, the CDR3 is TGTGCCAGCAGCTTAAGAGGGGGCCCCTCTGGAAACACCATATATTTT.